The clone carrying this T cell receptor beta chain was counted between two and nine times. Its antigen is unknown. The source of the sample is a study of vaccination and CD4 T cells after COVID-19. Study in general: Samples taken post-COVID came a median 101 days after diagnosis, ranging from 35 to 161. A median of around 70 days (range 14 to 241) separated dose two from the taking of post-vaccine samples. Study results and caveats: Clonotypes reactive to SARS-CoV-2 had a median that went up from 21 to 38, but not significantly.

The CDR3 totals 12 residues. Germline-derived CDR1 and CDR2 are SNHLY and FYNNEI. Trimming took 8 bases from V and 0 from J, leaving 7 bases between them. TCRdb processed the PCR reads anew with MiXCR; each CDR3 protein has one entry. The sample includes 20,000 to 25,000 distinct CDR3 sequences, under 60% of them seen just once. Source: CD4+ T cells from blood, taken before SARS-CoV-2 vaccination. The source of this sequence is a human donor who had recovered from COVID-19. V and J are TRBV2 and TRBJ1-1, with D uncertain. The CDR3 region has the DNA TGTGCCAGCCGACGGCTGAACACTGAAGCTTTCTTT. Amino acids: CASRRLNTEAFF.